This T cell receptor (beta chain) is drawn from a study of CD8+CD57+ T cells in acquired aplastic anemia. For the study at large: The sorted CD4+ and CD8+ cells yielded an average around 3.2 ug of DNA.

Study-wide points: Patients and controls shared 25 to 30 CD8+ CDR3 sequences, which appeared highly expressed in patients and within their immunodominant clones.

The use of genomic DNA as template underpinned the TCR beta VDJ and CDR3 profiling. MiXCR was run by TCRdb on the reads, yielding one entry per CDR3 protein. The sample lists 210,000 or so distinct CDR3 sequences; almost 50% were seen once. This clonotype was counted at least ten times. Its antigen is not known. V lost 0 bases, J lost 3 bases, and 12 bases lay in between. Looked up from germline, CDR1 is DFQATT and CDR2 is SNEGSKA (reference sequence). This CDR3 comprises 14 residues. It was patients with CD8+CD57+ cell expansion by flow cytometry who were chosen for sequencing. The sequencing input was sorted CD4+, CD8+, or CD8+CD57+ T cells (not recorded which) from PBMCs. This chain uses TRBV20-1 with TRBJ2-7; no definite D call. The TCR was taken from a human donor with aplastic anemia. The CDR3 DNA sequence: TGCAGTGCTAGAGATCTTTCGGCATTCTACGAGCAGTACTTC. This codes for CSARDLSAFYEQYF.